These 32 T cell receptor beta chains originate from one sample sequenced in a study of beta chain features in type 1 diabetes (dated by TCRdb to 2016 to 2018). Libraries were constructed by the immunoSEQ multiplex PCR assay. The entire amount of isolated RNA was reverse transcribed using the High Capacity cDNA Reverse Transcription Kit, so the sequenced TCRB transcripts were expressed ones. Imported from immuneACCESS, the table was reduced by TCRdb to in-frame sequences with V and J called. These copies leave out some clones; in studies compared against another copy, an unresolved V gene accounts for under half, and the cause of the remainder is not known. This sample is represented by about 620,000 clones; around 16% of them were singletons. Roughly 0.098% of the sample goes to the ten largest clones. The sample consisted of naive CD4+ T cells from blood. Interpreted using the paper, the cell subset or site label stands for: true naive CD4+ T cells. The receptor source for this set is a man between 18 and 29 years old in good health.

In nucleotides, the CDR3 is TGTGCCAGCAGTTACTCGGGGACAGGGCAAGAGACCCAGTACTTC. Protein: CASSYSGTGQETQYF. The rearrangement links TRBV6-5 to TRBJ2-5; 9 nucleotides match TRBD1. Germline V CDR1 and CDR2: MNHEY, SVGAGI. With 0 bases clipped from V and 2 bases from J, the junction kept 1 base outside the gene matches. The CDR3 covers 15 residues.

There are a few counts of this clone. The chain has TRBV5-4 and TRBJ2-3; 10 bases align to TRBD1. V shed 10 bases, J shed 4 bases, and the junction held 9 bases outside the gene matches. From germline, CDR1 is SGHNT and CDR2 YYREEE (reference sequence). The CDR3 runs to 14 residues. This CDR3 reads CALRRDRGSDTQYF. CDR3 coding DNA: TGTGCCCTAAGGAGGGACAGGGGTTCAGATACGCAGTATTTT. Variable domain in full (rest from reference TRBV5-4 and TRBJ2-3): ETGVTQSPTHLIKTRGQQVTLRCSSQSGHNTVSWYQQALGQGPQFIFQYYREEENGRGNFPPRFSGLQFPNYSSELNVNALELDDSALYLCALRRDRGSDTQYFGPGTRLTVL.

This chain links TRBV4-3 with TRBJ2-7, with 7 bases lining up with TRBD2. The CDR3 loop spans 16 amino acids. Germline CDR1 and CDR2: LGHNA and YSLEER. V lost 3 bases, J lost 2 bases, and 10 bases stayed unmatched. CDR3 DNA: TGCGCCAGCAGCCATCCGACCGGGACTACAACCTACGAGCAGTACTTC. Translated, it gives CASSHPTGTTTYEQYF.

This clone was picked up a small number of times. V and J are TRBV5-6 and TRBJ2-5; 9 bases align to TRBD1. This CDR3 has 15 amino acids. CDR1 SGHDT and CDR2 YYEEEE come from the germline V gene. J lost 6 bases, V lost 5 bases, and 11 bases had no gene match. Here the CDR3 reads CASRAPGTGWKTQYF. The CDR3 DNA reads TGTGCCAGCAGAGCCCCCGGGACAGGGTGGAAGACCCAGTACTTC.

V usage is TRBV19 and J usage is TRBJ1-4; TRBD1 aligns across 9 bases. This CDR3 spans 18 amino acids. V lost 6 bases and J lost 7; bases outside the gene matches: 18. The germline CDR1 and CDR2 sequences are LNHDA and SQIVND (reference sequence). This chain's CDR3 is CASREGPGTGNDGEKLFF. The DNA for the CDR3 is TGTGCCAGTAGAGAGGGTCCCGGGACAGGGAACGATGGTGAAAAACTGTTTTTT.

This clone was seen more than once but under ten times. The same CDR3 also results from other DNA sequences found in this sample. The V and J genes are TRBV7-2 and TRBJ1-2; 7 bases map to TRBD1. Germline-derived CDR1 and CDR2 are SGHTA and FQGNSA. J lost 2 bases, V lost 4 bases, and 4 bases had no gene match. The CDR3 loop spans 14 amino acids. In DNA form, the CDR3 reads TGTGCCAGCAGCTCGGGGACAGTGAACTATGGCTACACCTTC. This encodes CASSSGTVNYGYTF.

This chain connects TRBV6-6 to TRBJ1-5; D remains unclear. The length of the CDR3 is 13 residues. The germline V and J ends were trimmed by 6 bases and 5 bases, with 11 bases remaining between them. Germline V gene data show CDR1 as MNHNY and CDR2 as SVGAGI (reference sequence). The CDR3 sequence is CASRKRRDQPQHF. The CDR3 DNA sequence: TGTGCCAGCAGGAAGCGCCGCGATCAGCCCCAGCATTTT.

The chain links TRBV30 to TRBJ2-7; TRBD1 might be the D (5 bases). The V gene lost 2 bases and the J gene lost 3 bases, with 8 bases spanning the gap. Germline-derived CDR1 and CDR2 are GTSNPN and SVGIG (reference sequence). The CDR3 has 12 residues. DNA for the CDR3: TGTGCCTGGAGTCAGGGTTACTACGAGCAGTACTTC. Protein: CAWSQGYYEQYF.

The V gene is TRBV14, the J gene TRBJ1-1, with unresolved D. Trimming took off 2 bases at V and 7 bases at J, with 14 bases between the two ends. From germline, CDR1 is SGHDN and CDR2 FVKESK. The CDR3 length is 14 residues. This CDR3 is CASSQLTARGEAFF. The CDR3 DNA is TGTGCCAGCAGCCAATTGACGGCGCGGGGTGAAGCTTTCTTT.

This clone has more than one count but fewer than ten. The CDR3: CASIGLIIPYEQYF. Written as DNA, the CDR3 is TGTGCCAGCATTGGCCTCATAATTCCCTACGAGCAGTACTTC. The V gene is TRBV28, the J gene TRBJ2-7; no definite D call. The germline gives CDR1 MDHEN, CDR2 SYDVKM. This CDR3 contains 14 residues. The V and J ends lost 7 bases and 2 bases respectively, with 15 bases between them.

The chain has TRBV5-4 and TRBJ2-7; weak D call: TRBD2 (5 bases). The CDR3 spans 15 residues. V lost 4 bases and J 2 bases, leaving 16 bases between the germline ends. CDR1 and CDR2 (germline): SGHNT, YYREEE (reference sequence). CDR3 amino acids: CASSQVGSSAYEQYF. The CDR3 coding sequence is TGTGCCAGCAGCCAAGTGGGGAGTAGTGCCTACGAGCAGTACTTC.

The chain carries TRBV5-1 and TRBJ2-2, with no clear D. V was trimmed by 2 bases and J by 9 bases, leaving 11 bases between them. The length of the CDR3 is 13 residues. CDR1 and CDR2 (germline): SGHRS, YFSETQ. The DNA of the CDR3 is TGCGCCAGCAGCTTTGACCCACCTTGGGAGCTGTTTTTT. This codes for CASSFDPPWELFF.

This clone was seen more than once but under ten times. CDR3 protein: CASSSYGETGGPGELFF. As DNA, the CDR3 is TGTGCCAGCAGCTCCTACGGCGAGACCGGAGGGCCCGGGGAGCTGTTTTTT. The chain recombines TRBV7-3 with TRBJ2-2; D might be TRBD2 (6 bases). The ends were cut back, 4 bases at V and 6 bases at J, with 21 bases in the middle. The CDR3 has 17 residues. CDR1 and CDR2 from the germline V gene are SGHTA and FQGTGA.

This clone came up a few times. This chain links TRBV5-1 with TRBJ1-4; a possible D gene is TRBD1 (5 bases). The CDR3 length is 14 residues. V was clipped by 4 bases and J by 7 bases, with 14 bases between them. Germline V CDR1 and CDR2: SGHRS, YFSETQ. CDR3 in DNA: TGCGCCAGCAGCCCTGGGACCGGAGGTGAAAAACTGTTTTTT. Protein sequence: CASSPGTGGEKLFF.

The chain joins TRBV18 to TRBJ2-3; tentative D call: TRBD1 (6 bases). The CDR3 runs 14 residues. V was cut by 4 bases and J by 4 bases, with 12 bases left in between. The V gene's germline CDR1 is KGHSH and CDR2 LQKENI. CDR3 in amino acids: CASSLSAGADTQYF. The CDR3 DNA reads as TGTGCCAGCTCACTGTCGGCAGGGGCAGATACGCAGTATTTT.

The chain is built from TRBV9 and TRBJ2-2; tentative D call: TRBD2 (5 bases). Germline CDR1 reads SGDLS; CDR2 reads YYNGEE. CDR3 length equals 16 residues. V was trimmed by 1 base and J by 2 bases, leaving 12 bases between them. CDR3 sequence: CASSVSYGLNTGELFF. The CDR3 nucleotides are TGTGCCAGCAGCGTATCTTACGGACTTAACACCGGGGAGCTGTTTTTT. Together with reference TRBV9 and TRBJ2-2, the CDR3 gives the full variable domain: DSGVTQTPKHLITATGQRVTLRCSPRSGDLSVYWYQQSLDQGLQFLIQYYNGEERAKGNILERFSAQQFPDLHSELNLSSLELGDSALYFCASSVSYGLNTGELFFGEGSRLTVL.

The rearrangement links TRBV6-5 to TRBJ1-6; no clear D. Germline CDR1 reads MNHEY; CDR2 reads SVGAGI. CDR3 size: 13 residues. Trimming removed 7 bases from V and 7 bases from J, with 11 bases in between. CDR3 in amino acids: CASTHTANSPLHF. In DNA, the CDR3 is TGTGCCAGCACCCATACGGCCAATTCACCCCTCCACTTT.

The chain has TRBV4-3 and TRBJ2-4; 7 positions agree with TRBD1. The V gene's germline CDR1 is LGHNA and CDR2 YSLEER. The CDR3 is 12 amino acids. The J segment lost 10 bases and the V segment lost 1 base, leaving 1 base of the junction unmatched. CDR3 in amino acids: CASSQGGQIQYF. CDR3 coding DNA: TGCGCCAGCAGCCAAGGGGGACAGATTCAGTACTTC.

The genes are TRBV4-3 and TRBJ1-1; D call uncertain. Trimming left V 1 base short and J 4 bases short, with 13 bases between. The CDR3 extends over 15 amino acids. The germline gives CDR1 LGHNA, CDR2 YSLEER. In nucleotides, the CDR3 is TGCGCCAGCAGCCAAGCCCTGACCCGGGGCACTGAAGCTTTCTTT. It yields the protein CASSQALTRGTEAFF.

In this sample, this clone turned up a few times. The chain links TRBV11-2 to TRBJ1-1, with D hard to call. Germline V lookup: CDR1 SGHAT, CDR2 FQNNGV. The CDR3 extends over 15 amino acids. V was clipped by 9 bases and J by 1 base, with 18 bases between them. CDR3 in DNA: TGTGCCAGTACCCTTGTCCCGGGAGCGAACACTGAAGCTTTCTTT. It encodes CASTLVPGANTEAFF.

This sequence joins TRBV5-6 and TRBJ2-6; TRBD2 might be the D (6 bases). Germline V gene lookup returns CDR1 SGHDT and CDR2 YYEEEE. Trimming left V 1 base short and J 1 base short, with 9 bases between. There are 16 residues in the CDR3. DNA of the CDR3: TGTGCCAGCAGCTTGTGGGCGGGATCTGGGGCCAACGTCCTGACTTTC. Amino acids: CASSLWAGSGANVLTF.

On this clone itself: At one boundary the junction diverges from the germline segment, which might be a read error. This sequence joins TRBV7-7 and TRBJ2-7; D gene unclear. Germline CDR1 SSHAT, CDR2 FNYEAQ (reference sequence). The CDR3 totals 13 residues. The chain's CDR3 is CASSKASSYEQYF. The CDR3 DNA reads as TGTGCTAGCAGCAAGGCCAGCTCCTACGAGCAGTACTTC.

This clone was recorded a few times. V is TRBV30 and J is TRBJ2-3; D tentatively fits TRBD1 or TRBD2 (6 bases each). Per the germline V gene, CDR1 is GTSNPN and CDR2 is SVGIG (reference sequence). CDR3 length equals 13 residues. The germline V and J ends were trimmed by 4 bases and 3 bases, with 11 bases remaining between them. The CDR3 DNA is TGTGCCTGGAAGGGGGGCTGGACAGATACGCAGTATTTT. This codes for CAWKGGWTDTQYF. Full variable domain (rest looked up from reference TRBV30 and TRBJ2-3): SQTIHQWPATLVQPVGSPLSLECTVEGTSNPNLYWYRQAAGRGLQLLFYSVGIGQISSEVPQNLSASRPQDRQFILSSKKLLLSDSGFYLCAWKGGWTDTQYFGPGTRLTVL.

The chain recombines TRBV9 with TRBJ2-2; no clear D gene. Trimming stripped 2 bases from V and 5 bases from J, with 10 bases between. This CDR3 has 14 residues. Germline V gives CDR1 SGDLS, CDR2 YYNGEE. This CDR3 reads CASSVRWGTGELFF. The CDR3 DNA follows: TGTGCCAGCAGCGTCCGTTGGGGTACCGGGGAGCTGTTTTTT.

The chain recombines TRBV28 with TRBJ1-2, with D tentatively TRBD1 (6 bases). In germline, CDR1 is MDHEN, CDR2 SYDVKM. The CDR3 is 15 residues long. V was trimmed by 8 bases and J by 8 bases, leaving 24 bases between them. The CDR3 loop reads CASVNPLSGVGGYTF. CDR3 nucleotide sequence: TGTGCCAGCGTGAACCCTCTATCAGGGGTGGGCGGCTACACCTTC.

The genes are TRBV5-4 and TRBJ2-1; D gene ambiguous. The CDR3 is made up of 18 amino acids. Per the germline V gene, CDR1 is SGHNT and CDR2 is YYREEE (reference sequence). The V and J ends lost 5 bases and 3 bases respectively, with 24 bases between them. The CDR3: CASRTSGGLTTGYNEQFF. In nucleotides, the CDR3 is TGTGCCAGCAGGACTTCCGGTGGGTTAACCACGGGCTACAATGAGCAGTTCTTC.

The gene calls are TRBV7-2 and TRBJ2-3; TRBD1 might be the D (6 bases). Germline V gene lookup returns CDR1 SGHTA and CDR2 FQGNSA. This CDR3 has 17 residues. V was pared by 5 bases and J by 3 bases, with 21 bases between. CDR3 sequence (DNA): TGTGCCAGCAGCAAAGTTCTGGGGGCAGGAACAACAGATACGCAGTATTTT. Protein product: CASSKVLGAGTTDTQYF.

The rearrangement uses TRBV6-5 and TRBJ2-7, with a possible D match to TRBD1 (6 bases). Germline CDR1 and CDR2: MNHEY and SVGAGI. V lost 2 bases and J lost 2, with 16 bases in between. The CDR3 runs 16 residues. Here the CDR3 reads CASSYKGTPIPYEQYF. For the CDR3, the DNA is TGTGCCAGCAGTTACAAGGGGACACCGATTCCCTACGAGCAGTACTTC.

The J gene is TRBJ1-1, the V gene TRBV7-3, with D perhaps matching TRBD1 (5 bases). Looked up from germline, CDR1 is SGHTA and CDR2 is FQGTGA. The CDR3 sequence is 14 residues long. V dropped 2 bases and J dropped 1 base, with 8 bases sitting between them. The CDR3 region is CASSLDGGNTEAFF. CDR3 sequence (DNA): TGTGCCAGCAGCTTAGACGGGGGGAACACTGAAGCTTTCTTT.

The chain carries TRBV5-4 and TRBJ2-7; 10 nucleotides match TRBD1. The CDR3 sequence is 14 residues long. Trimming took 1 base from V and 5 from J; bases not matched to a gene: 3. CDR1 is SGHNT, CDR2 YYREEE, per germline (reference sequence). This CDR3 reads CASSLRDRGNEQYF. CDR3 DNA: TGTGCCAGCAGCTTGAGGGACAGGGGCAACGAGCAGTACTTC.

The rearrangement uses TRBV18 and TRBJ2-7; 8 nucleotides agree with TRBD2. CDR3 length: 15 residues. In germline, CDR1 is KGHSH, CDR2 LQKENI. V shed 2 bases, J shed 4 bases, and the junction held 7 bases outside the gene matches. The CDR3 spells CASSPTLAGGYEQYF. The CDR3 DNA reads TGTGCCAGCTCACCAACGCTAGCGGGTGGATACGAGCAGTACTTC.

The chain combines TRBV20-1 with TRBJ2-5; no clear D. Germline assignment: CDR1 DFQATT and CDR2 SNEGSKA (reference sequence). V lost 3 bases to trimming and J lost 11 bases, with 13 bases between them. CDR3 length equals 11 residues. The CDR3, as DNA: TGCAGTGCTAGCAGAGACATGGAGCAGTACTTC. This codes for CSASRDMEQYF.